These 12 T cell receptor beta chains were all obtained from the same sample, sequenced in a study of read filtering for tumor transcriptome and immune sequencing. The library was built from around 380 ng RNA with molecular barcoded adaptors for alpha/delta and beta/gamma chains. Using its own MiXCR run on the reads, TCRdb lists one record per CDR3 protein. The data hold tens of thousands of distinct CDR3 sequences, with around 20% observed a single time. The sample taken for sequencing was a population of CD138-negative cells sorted from bone marrow. The receptors were gathered from a donor at least 40 years old with multiple myeloma.

This clonotype came up many times. This sequence joins TRBV6-6 and TRBJ1-1, with 9 positions matching TRBD1. J gave up 5 bases and V 6 bases, and 7 bases lay outside the gene matches. Germline assignment: CDR1 MNHNY and CDR2 SVGAGI (reference sequence). The CDR3 loop spans 14 amino acids. CDR3 loop: CASSHSGQGTEAFF. CDR3 bases: TGTGCCAGCAGCCATTCGGGACAGGGTACTGAAGCTTTCTTT.

This chain uses TRBV20-1 with TRBJ2-7; TRBD1 is a possible D gene (6 bases). The CDR3 has 11 amino acids. Germline loops: CDR1 DFQATT, CDR2 SNEGSKA (reference sequence). Deletions cut 6 bases from V and 8 bases from J, with 14 bases between. The CDR3 region is CSAVDSTKQYF. The CDR3 nucleotides read TGCAGTGCCGTGGACAGTACAAAGCAGTACTTC.

In this sample, this clonotype turned up many times. This chain links TRBV5-1 with TRBJ2-1; perhaps D is TRBD1 or TRBD2 (5 bases each). V was trimmed by 0 bases and J by 3 bases, leaving 10 bases between them. The CDR3 is made up of 15 amino acids. The germline V gene has CDR1 SGHRS and CDR2 YFSETQ. CDR3 sequence reads: CASSLGGSVYNEQFF. DNA for the CDR3: TGCGCCAGCAGCTTGGGGGGGAGCGTCTACAATGAGCAGTTCTTC.

At least ten counts were recorded for this clonotype. The rearrangement links TRBV24-1 to TRBJ2-3; weak D call: TRBD1 (6 bases). Deletions cut 1 base from V and 0 bases from J, with 10 bases between. The CDR3 contains 16 residues. Germline values: CDR1 KGHDR, CDR2 SFDVKD. CDR3 sequence reads: CATSDFYRDSTDTQYF. DNA of the CDR3: TGTGCCACCAGTGATTTCTACAGGGATAGCACAGATACGCAGTATTTT.

The gene calls are TRBV12-3 or TRBV12-4 and TRBJ2-3, with D perhaps matching TRBD2 (5 bases). The V gene lost 6 bases and the J gene lost 4 bases, with 8 bases spanning the gap. This CDR3 comprises 12 residues. The chain's CDR3 is CASSPEADTQYF. Written as DNA, the CDR3 is TGTGCCAGCAGCCCGGAGGCAGATACGCAGTATTTT.

The table lists this clonotype with many counts. The chain joins TRBV7-2 to TRBJ2-2, with D perhaps matching TRBD1 (5 bases). The germline V gene has CDR1 SGHTA and CDR2 FQGNSA. The CDR3 is 15 amino acids. The V gene lost 1 base and the J gene lost 4 bases, with 10 bases spanning the gap. The CDR3 coding sequence is TGTGCCAGCAGCTTAGTGACAGCTCGCACCGGGGAGCTGTTTTTT. As protein: CASSLVTARTGELFF.

This clonotype was observed a handful of times. V and J are TRBV12-3 or TRBV12-4 and TRBJ1-4; perhaps TRBD1 as D (6 bases). Deletions cut 6 bases from V and 5 bases from J, with 13 bases between. The CDR3 runs to 14 residues. The CDR3 DNA reads TGTGCCAGCAGCTGGACAGCCCGAAATGAAAAACTGTTTTTT. This codes for CASSWTARNEKLFF.

This clonotype was detected only a few times. This may be a read error, as it is one base from a much larger clone. The chain recombines TRBV2 with TRBJ2-5; D is ambiguous. The V end lost 6 bases, the J end lost 2 bases, and 10 bases lay between the germline ends. The CDR3 is made up of 13 amino acids. Germline lookup yields CDR1 SNHLY and CDR2 FYNNEI. The CDR3: CASRDHGQETQYF. The CDR3 DNA follows: TGTGCCAGCAGGGACCACGGGCAAGAGACCCAGTACTTC. The full variable domain, in which reference TRBV2 and TRBJ2-5 provide the parts outside the CDR3, is EPEVTQTPSHQVTQMGQEVILRCVPISNHLYFYWYRQILGQKVEFLVSFYNNEISEKSEIFDDQFSVERPDGSNFTLKIRSTKLEDSAMYFCASRDHGQETQYFGPGTRLLVL.

The table lists this clonotype with many counts. This chain connects TRBV20-1 to TRBJ2-1; 16 bases map to TRBD2. J gave up 4 bases and V 3 bases, and 6 bases lay outside the gene matches. The length of the CDR3 is 17 residues. Looked up from germline, CDR1 is DFQATT and CDR2 is SNEGSKA (reference sequence). As DNA, the CDR3 is TGCAGTGCTAGGCCCGGGACTAGCGGGAGGGGGTACAATGAGCAGTTCTTC. Its protein is CSARPGTSGRGYNEQFF.

As for this clonotype: This likely traces to a read error, being one base from a far larger clone. The J gene is TRBJ1-4, the V gene TRBV19; D unclear. The CDR3 contains 15 residues. Germline CDR1 reads LNHDA; CDR2 reads SQIVND (reference sequence). The CDR3 DNA sequence: TGTGCCAGTAGTGAAGGTGCGGGGATTCCAGATACGCCGTATTTT. Its protein product is CASSEGAGIPDTPYF.

Remarks on this clonotype: This may be a read error, as it is one base from a much larger clone. The chain employs TRBV18 and TRBJ2-2; D unclear. The ends were cut back, 5 bases at V and 11 bases at J, with 15 bases in the middle. There are 13 residues in the CDR3. The germline V gene encodes CDR1 KGHSH and CDR2 LQKENI. This CDR3 is CASSTTRVGELFF. The DNA for the CDR3 is TGTGCCAGCTCAACGACAAGGGTCGGAGAGCTGTTTTTT.

Comment on this clonotype: This may be a read error: a much more frequent sequence differs by one nucleotide. V usage is TRBV7-4 and J usage is TRBJ2-7; D is uncertain. V was clipped by 5 bases and J by 13 bases, with 27 bases between them. Germline CDR1 SGHVT, CDR2 SQSDAQ. This CDR3 comprises 15 residues. CDR3 amino acids: CASSPAWGVWVSRYF. In nucleotides, the CDR3 is TGTGCCAGCAGCCCAGCTTGGGGTGTCTGGGTTAGTCGCTACTTC.